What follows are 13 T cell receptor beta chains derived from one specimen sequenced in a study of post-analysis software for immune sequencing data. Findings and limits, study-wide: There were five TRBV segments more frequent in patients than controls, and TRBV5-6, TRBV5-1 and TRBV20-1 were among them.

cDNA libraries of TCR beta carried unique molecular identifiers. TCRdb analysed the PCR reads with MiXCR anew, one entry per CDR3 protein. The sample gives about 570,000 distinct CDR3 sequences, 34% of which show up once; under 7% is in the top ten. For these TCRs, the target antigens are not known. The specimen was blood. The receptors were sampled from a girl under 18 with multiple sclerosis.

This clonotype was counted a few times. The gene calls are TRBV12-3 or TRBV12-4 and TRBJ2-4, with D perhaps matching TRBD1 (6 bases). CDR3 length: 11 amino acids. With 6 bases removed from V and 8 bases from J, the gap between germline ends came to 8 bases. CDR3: CASRDRDIQYF. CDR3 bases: TGTGCCAGCAGGGACAGAGACATTCAGTACTTC.

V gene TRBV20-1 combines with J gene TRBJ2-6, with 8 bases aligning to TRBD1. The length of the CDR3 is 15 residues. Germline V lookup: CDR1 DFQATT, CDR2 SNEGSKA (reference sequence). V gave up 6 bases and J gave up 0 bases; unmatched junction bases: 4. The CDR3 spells CSARQGYSGANVLTF. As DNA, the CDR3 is TGCAGTGCGAGACAGGGGTACTCTGGGGCCAACGTCCTGACTTTC.

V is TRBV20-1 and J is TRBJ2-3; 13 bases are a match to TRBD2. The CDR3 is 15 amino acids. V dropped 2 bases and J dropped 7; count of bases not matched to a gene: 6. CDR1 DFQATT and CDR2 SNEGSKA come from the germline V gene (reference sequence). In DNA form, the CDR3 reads TGCAGTGCTAGAATAGGGACTAGCGGGGATTATACGCAGTATTTT. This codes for CSARIGTSGDYTQYF.

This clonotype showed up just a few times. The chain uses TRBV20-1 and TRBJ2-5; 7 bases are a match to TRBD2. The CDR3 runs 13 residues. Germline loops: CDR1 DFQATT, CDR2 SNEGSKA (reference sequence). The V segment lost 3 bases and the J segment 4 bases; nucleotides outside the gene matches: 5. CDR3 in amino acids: CSASGGGGETQYF. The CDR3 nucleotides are TGCAGTGCTAGTGGGGGGGGAGGAGAGACCCAGTACTTC.

In DNA form, the CDR3 reads TGTGCCAGCAGTGGGGCAGGGCCCTACAATGAGCAGTTCTTC. Protein: CASSGAGPYNEQFF. V usage is TRBV2 and J usage is TRBJ2-1; weak D call: TRBD1 (5 bases). Per the germline V gene, CDR1 is SNHLY and CDR2 is FYNNEI. Trimming removed 4 bases at V and 2 bases at J, with 9 bases between. This CDR3 contains 14 residues. The complete variable domain, with remaining parts taken from reference TRBV2 and TRBJ2-1, reads EPEVTQTPSHQVTQMGQEVILRCVPISNHLYFYWYRQILGQKVEFLVSFYNNEISEKSEIFDDQFSVERPDGSNFTLKIRSTKLEDSAMYFCASSGAGPYNEQFFGPGTRLTVL.

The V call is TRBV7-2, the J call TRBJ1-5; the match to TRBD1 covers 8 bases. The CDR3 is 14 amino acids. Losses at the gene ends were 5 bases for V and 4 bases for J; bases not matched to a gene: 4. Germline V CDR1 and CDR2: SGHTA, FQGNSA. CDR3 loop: CASSIQGGNQPQHF. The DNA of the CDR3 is TGTGCCAGCAGCATACAGGGGGGAAATCAGCCCCAGCATTTT.

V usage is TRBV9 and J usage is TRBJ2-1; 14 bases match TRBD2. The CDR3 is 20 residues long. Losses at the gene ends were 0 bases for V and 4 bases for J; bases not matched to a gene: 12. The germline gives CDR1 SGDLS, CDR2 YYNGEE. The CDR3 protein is CASSVAAVAGLAGGYNEQFF. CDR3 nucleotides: TGTGCCAGCAGCGTAGCGGCAGTGGCCGGACTAGCGGGGGGATACAATGAGCAGTTCTTC.

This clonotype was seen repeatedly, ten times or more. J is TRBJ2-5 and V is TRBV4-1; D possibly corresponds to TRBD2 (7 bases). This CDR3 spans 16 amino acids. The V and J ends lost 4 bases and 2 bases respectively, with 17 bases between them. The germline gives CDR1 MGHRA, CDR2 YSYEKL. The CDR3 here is CASSPSGASGQETQYF. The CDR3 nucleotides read TGCGCCAGCAGCCCTTCAGGGGCTAGCGGACAAGAGACCCAGTACTTC.

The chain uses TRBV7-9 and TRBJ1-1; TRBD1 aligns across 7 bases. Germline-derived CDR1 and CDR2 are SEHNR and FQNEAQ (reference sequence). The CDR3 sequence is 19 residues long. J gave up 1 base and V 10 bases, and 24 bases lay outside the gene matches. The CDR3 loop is CATQKDEGQVITWNTEAFF. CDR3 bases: TGTGCCACCCAGAAAGACGAAGGACAGGTTATAACGTGGAACACTGAAGCTTTCTTT.

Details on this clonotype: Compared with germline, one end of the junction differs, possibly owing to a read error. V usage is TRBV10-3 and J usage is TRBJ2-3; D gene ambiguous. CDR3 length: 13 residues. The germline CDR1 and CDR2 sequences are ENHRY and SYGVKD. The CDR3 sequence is CAITGGHTDMQYF. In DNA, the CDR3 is TGTGCCATTACGGGTGGTCACACAGATATGCAGTATTTT.

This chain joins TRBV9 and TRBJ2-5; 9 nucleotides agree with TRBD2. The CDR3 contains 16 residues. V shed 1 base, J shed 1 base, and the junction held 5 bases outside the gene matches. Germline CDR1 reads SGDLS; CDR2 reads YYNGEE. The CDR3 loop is CASSVMSGGLQETQYF. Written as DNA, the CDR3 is TGTGCCAGCAGCGTAATGAGCGGGGGGCTCCAAGAGACCCAGTACTTC.

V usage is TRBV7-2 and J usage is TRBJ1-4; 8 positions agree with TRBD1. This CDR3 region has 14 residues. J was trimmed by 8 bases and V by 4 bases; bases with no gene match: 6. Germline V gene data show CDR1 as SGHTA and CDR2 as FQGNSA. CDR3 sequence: CASSSRTGSEKLFF. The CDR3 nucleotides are TGTGCCAGCAGCTCGAGGACAGGGTCCGAAAAACTGTTTTTT. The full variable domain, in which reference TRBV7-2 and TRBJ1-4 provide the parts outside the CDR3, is GAGVSQSPSNKVTEKGKDVELRCDPISGHTALYWYRQSLGQGLEFLIYFQGNSAPDKSGLPSDRFSAERTGGSVSTLTIQRTQQEDSAVYLCASSSRTGSEKLFFGSGTQLSVL.

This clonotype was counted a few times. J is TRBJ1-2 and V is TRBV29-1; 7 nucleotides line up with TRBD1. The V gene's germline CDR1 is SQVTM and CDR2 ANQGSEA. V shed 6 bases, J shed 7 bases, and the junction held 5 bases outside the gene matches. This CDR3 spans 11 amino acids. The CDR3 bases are TGCAGCGTCGGGGGGACAGCTGGCTACACCTTC. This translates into CSVGGTAGYTF.